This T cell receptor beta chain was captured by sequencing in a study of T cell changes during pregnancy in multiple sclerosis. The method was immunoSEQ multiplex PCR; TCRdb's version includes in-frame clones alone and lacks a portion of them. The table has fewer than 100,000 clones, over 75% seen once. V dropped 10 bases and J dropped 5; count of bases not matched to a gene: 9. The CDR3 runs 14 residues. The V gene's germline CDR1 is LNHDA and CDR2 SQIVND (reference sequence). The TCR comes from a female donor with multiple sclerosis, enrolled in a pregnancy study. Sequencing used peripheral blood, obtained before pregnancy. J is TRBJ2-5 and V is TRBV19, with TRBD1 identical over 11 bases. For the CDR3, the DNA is TGTGCCACCTCACGGACAGGGGGCATGGAGACCCAGTACTTC. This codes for CATSRTGGMETQYF.